One sample yielded the 2 T cell receptor beta chains listed below, sequenced in a study of blood T cell repertoires in COVID-19. The method was immunoSEQ multiplex PCR; TCRdb's version includes in-frame clones alone and lacks a portion of them. Among around 180,000 clones, about nine tenths were seen once, and the ten largest hold roughly 25%. The sequenced sample consisted of peripheral blood. These receptor sequences come from a man in his 60s with acute or convalescent COVID-19.

The chain recombines TRBV29-1 with TRBJ2-1; TRBD2 might be the D (5 bases). Trimming removed 2 bases at V and 5 bases at J, with 10 bases between. Germline-derived CDR1 and CDR2 are SQVTM and ANQGSEA. The CDR3 consists of 13 residues. In DNA form, the CDR3 reads TGCAGCGTTGAAAGCTGGCGGGACAATGAGCAGTTCTTC. Protein sequence: CSVESWRDNEQFF.

The chain links TRBV19 to TRBJ2-1, with 7 bases lining up with TRBD2. V shed 2 bases, J shed 8 bases, and the junction held 9 bases outside the gene matches. CDR1 is LNHDA, CDR2 SQIVND, per germline (reference sequence). The CDR3 spans 15 residues. The CDR3 spells CASSIMGLREDEQFF. Written as DNA, the CDR3 is TGTGCCAGTAGTATAATGGGACTACGTGAGGATGAGCAGTTCTTC.